The entry below gives a single TCR beta chain sequence along with its context. This clone's antigen is unknown. Base qualities are not recorded, but no much larger clone differs from it by a single base. Following the manufacturer's recommendations, the immunoSEQ kit was used to generate TCR beta libraries from genomic DNA. To prepare the libraries, a first multiplex PCR with proprietary primers was run, followed by a second PCR that added unique barcodes, and a bead cleanup was done after each round. Each sample batch included a kit-provided positive control reaction and a negative control reaction. The final libraries were assessed on an Agilent 4200 TapeStation D1000 ScreenTape, pooled by volume, and quantified by qPCR. Sequencing was performed on an Illumina NextSeq500 using a MidOutput 150-cycle cartridge, with 156 Read1 cycles, 15 Index1 cycles, and the kit custom primers. The pooled library was loaded at 1.0 pM, and around 18% PhiX control was spiked in. Under the source paper's analysis protocol: Vendor-processed data were analyzed in R, and a clonotype was defined as all T cells sharing the same CDR3 nucleotide sequence. In the clone abundance analyses, frequencies in each sample were normalized to that sample's 10,000 most abundant clones. Public T cell clones, which averaged fewer than five per sample, were removed prior to analysis. Tumor-enriched and baseline blood-enriched clonotypes were defined by at least a 32-fold difference in abundance between compartments. A beta-binomial differential abundance model was used to identify clonotypes that were expanded or contracted between blood time points. The Baroni-Urbani and Buser coefficient was used to measure tumor-blood repertoire similarity, and groups were compared with two-tailed Wilcoxon tests in R. The clones in this table, taken by TCRdb from immuneACCESS, are in-frame only. Not every clone is retained; where verified, under half of the shortfall comes from an unresolved V gene, and the cause of the rest is unknown. The V and J calls and clone size were taken over from that table, and D and trimming were inferred from the DNA. In all, the sample holds around 100,000 clones, and 80% to 90% of those were seen once. Together, the top ten hold approximately 7.3% of the sample.

The sample belongs to a study of radiation and T cells in renal cell carcinoma (dated by TCRdb to 2018 to 2021). Turning to the overall study: In total, 50 to 55 samples, comprising 26 tumors and some 27 peripheral blood samples, were subjected to TCR beta sequencing. Across all 53 samples, under 5 million unique CDR3 nucleotide sequences, encoding approximately 2.5 million unique CDR3 amino acid sequences, were identified. The last blood draw occurred 4 weeks after radiation, at the same time as nephrectomy. Findings and caveats that apply to the study as a whole: No pretreatment tumor biopsies were available, so the baseline intratumoral presence of clonotypes could not be determined. In blood, the top tumor clonotypes increased between baseline and 2 weeks post-radiation and then shrank by 4 weeks, which suggests that tumor-resident clones expanded only transiently. Effects of radiation dose or scheduling on the TCR repertoire could not be addressed with the single-armed trial design. Tracking of blood repertoire dynamics stopped at three to five weeks after treatment, with no follow-up past that point.

The germline V gene sets CDR1 to SGHRS and CDR2 to YFSETQ. The CDR3 starts with the cysteine, ends with the phenylalanine, and has 15 residues. Only CDR3 DNA is held: 45 bases, read in frame from base 1. The junction shows trimming of 1 base on V and 5 bases on J, plus 15 bases between the germline ends. The time point label corresponds to: blood 4 weeks post-SBRT, at nephrectomy. The label giving this sample's treatment or condition can be read as: 15 Gy SBRT to primary tumor, nephrectomy 4 weeks later. Samples were obtained from a clinical trial, in which 15 Gy stereotactic body radiation therapy was delivered to primary renal cell carcinomas and nephrectomy was performed 4 weeks later. To follow tumor-enriched clonotypes, serial peripheral blood was collected from radiation-treated patients at baseline and at 2 weeks and 4 weeks after SBRT. All patients had renal cell carcinoma with clear cell pathology. The QIAamp DNA Blood Mini Kit (Qiagen) was used to prepare genomic DNA for TCR sequencing. Samples were included in the analyses only if all quality control checks were passed.

The sample here was blood, taken from a patient whose treatment included radiotherapy and nephrectomy. The TCR sequence derives from a man aged 55-75 years with renal cell carcinoma. Recombination joined TRBV5-1 with TRBJ2-5, with the D segment identity uncertain. The CDR3 region: CASSLQDPPRETQYF. The nucleotide sequence reads TGCGCCAGCAGCTTGCAAGACCCTCCGAGGGAGACCCAGTACTTC.